The table lists the clone carrying this TCR beta chain with a count of one. Regarding treatment: around 19 received Ad26.COV2.S at low or high dose, single or two shots; about 5 received placebo; per-sample allocation not given. All samples were drawn on day 63, counting from the first vaccine or placebo injection. An 18-55-year-old adult in Boston served as donor. SARS-CoV-2 spike from the Wuhan strain was encoded by the vaccine, an Ad26 vector. Some clones are missing from TCRdb's copy, which holds only in-frame ones; the method was immunoSEQ multiplex PCR. Of hundreds of thousands of clones listed, about 90% are singletons. These data come from a study of Ad26.COV2.S vaccination and SARS-CoV-2 variants. Across the whole study: Intramuscular Ad26.COV2.S doses were given once or twice, 56 days apart.

Germline trimming cut 0 bases from V and 6 bases from J; bases unmatched to any gene: 4. The CDR3 spans 14 residues. CDR1 is SGHRS and CDR2 is YFSETQ in the germline V gene. The sequenced sample was peripheral blood, obtained in a trial of Ad26.COV2.S vaccine versus placebo. The receptor's source is a person aged 18-65 years who received the Ad26.COV2.S COVID-19 vaccine or a placebo. This chain links TRBV5-1 with TRBJ2-7, with 9 nucleotides matching TRBD2. The CDR3, as DNA: TGCGCCAGCAGCTTGGCACTAGCGGGTTCCGAGCAGTACTTC. Its protein is CASSLALAGSEQYF.